This T cell receptor beta chain was profiled in a study of low-dose radiotherapy and immunotherapy resistance in tumors. This CDR3 comprises 13 residues. Trimming took 3 bases from V and 5 from J; bases not matched to a gene: 2. The germline V gene has CDR1 GTSNPN and CDR2 SVGIG (reference sequence). Sample time point: before trial treatment. Primers used for first-strand cDNA, a TRAV- and TRBV-specific set, covered both alpha and beta chains. The PCR that amplified TCRs ran for about 18 cycles, relying on a constant-region primer and a V-primer adapter. TCRdb recomputed calls from the reads with MiXCR, one row per CDR3 protein. In the table there are some 57,000 distinct CDR3 sequences, roughly a quarter of which are singletons. This clonotype was counted at least ten times.

The receptor's source is a male donor with prostate cancer. The sequencing used PBMCs, collected before treatment. V usage is TRBV30 and J usage is TRBJ1-5; 9 bases are shared with TRBD1. The CDR3 loop is CAWSTGGHQPQHF. The CDR3 region has the DNA TGTGCCTGGAGCACAGGGGGCCATCAGCCCCAGCATTTT.